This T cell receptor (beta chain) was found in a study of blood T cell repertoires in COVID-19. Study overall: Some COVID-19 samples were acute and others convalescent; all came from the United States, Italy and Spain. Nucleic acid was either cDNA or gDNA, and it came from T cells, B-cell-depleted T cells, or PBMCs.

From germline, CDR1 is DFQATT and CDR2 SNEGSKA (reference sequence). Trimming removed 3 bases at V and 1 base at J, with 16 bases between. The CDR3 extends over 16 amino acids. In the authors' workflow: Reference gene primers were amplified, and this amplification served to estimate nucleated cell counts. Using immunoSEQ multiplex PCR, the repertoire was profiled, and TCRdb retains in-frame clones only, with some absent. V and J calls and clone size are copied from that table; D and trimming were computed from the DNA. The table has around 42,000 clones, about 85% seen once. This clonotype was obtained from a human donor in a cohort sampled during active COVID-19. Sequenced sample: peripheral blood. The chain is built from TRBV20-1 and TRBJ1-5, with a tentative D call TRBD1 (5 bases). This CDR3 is CSASRGSSGSNQPQHF. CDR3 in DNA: TGCAGTGCTAGTCGGGGGTCCTCAGGGAGCAATCAGCCCCAGCATTTT.